The clone carrying this TCR beta chain was seen more than once but under ten times. Germline values: CDR1 SGHNT, CDR2 YENEEA. The CDR3 totals 14 residues. V dropped 0 bases and J dropped 5 bases, with 9 bases sitting between them. The data originate from a study of T cell repertoires in cytomegalovirus infection. Across the whole study: Public signatures in TCR beta pointed to CMV infection and matching HLA type.

Each CDR3 protein gets one entry after TCRdb re-called the reads with MiXCR. Here the sample spans hundreds of thousands of distinct CDR3 sequences, 35% to 45% being singletons. The source of this sequence is a human donor in good health (CMV status not recorded). Some clones in this sample may be carry-over from other donors' samples. The source material was PBMCs. The chain carries TRBV11-3 and TRBJ2-3; D tentatively fits TRBD1 or TRBD2 (5 bases each). The CDR3 protein is CASSLEGGGDTQYF. The CDR3 bases are TGTGCCAGCAGCTTAGAAGGTGGGGGAGATACGCAGTATTTT.